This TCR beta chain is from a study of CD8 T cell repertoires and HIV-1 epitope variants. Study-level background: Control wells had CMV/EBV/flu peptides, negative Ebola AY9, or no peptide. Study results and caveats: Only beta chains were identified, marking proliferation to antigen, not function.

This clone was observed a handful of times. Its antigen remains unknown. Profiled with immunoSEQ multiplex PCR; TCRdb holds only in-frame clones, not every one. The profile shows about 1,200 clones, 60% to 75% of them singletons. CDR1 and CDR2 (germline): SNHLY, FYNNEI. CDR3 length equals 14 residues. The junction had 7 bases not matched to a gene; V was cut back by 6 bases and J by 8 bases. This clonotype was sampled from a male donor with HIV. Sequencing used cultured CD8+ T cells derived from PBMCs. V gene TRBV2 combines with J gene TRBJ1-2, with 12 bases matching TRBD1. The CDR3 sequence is CASSDRDRGLGYTF. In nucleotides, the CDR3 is TGTGCCAGCAGCGACCGGGACAGGGGGCTCGGCTACACCTTC.